This passage covers 8 T cell receptor beta chains from one sample sequenced in a study of beta chain features in type 1 diabetes. Findings of the study overall: TCRB CDR3s from Type 1 diabetes patients were moderately but significantly shorter in all four CD4+ subsets.

Their antigens remain unidentified. The study reverse transcribed the entire isolated RNA, so it sequenced expressed TCRB transcripts. Generated by immunoSEQ multiplex PCR, the TCRdb table keeps only in-frame clones and is missing some. This sample carries around 41,000 clones, approximately 61% of them seen once, and the ten largest clones take approximately 1.6%. Specimen: Tregs from blood. Receptors were obtained from a young man with type 1 diabetes. Some clones in this sample may be carry-over from other donors' samples.

This chain links TRBV7-2 with TRBJ2-2, with 11 nucleotides matching TRBD1. Per germline, CDR1 SGHTA and CDR2 FQGNSA. Unmatched junction bases numbered 3, after V lost 5 bases and J lost 7 bases. The CDR3 consists of 14 residues. The CDR3 DNA follows: TGTGCCAGCAGCAGGACAGGGGGCGGCGGGGAGCTGTTTTTT. Translated, it gives CASSRTGGGGELFF.

The J gene is TRBJ1-5, the V gene TRBV7-2; no clear D. Trimming took off 1 base at V and 0 bases at J, with 10 bases between the two ends. The CDR3 runs to 16 residues. CDR1 and CDR2 (germline): SGHTA, FQGNSA. This chain's CDR3 is CASSLVPTYSNQPQHF. In nucleotides, the CDR3 is TGTGCCAGCAGCTTAGTCCCCACCTATAGCAATCAGCCCCAGCATTTT.

This chain connects TRBV6-5 to TRBJ1-4; D is perhaps TRBD1 (6 bases). The CDR3 consists of 14 residues. V was cut by 7 bases and J by 8 bases, with 17 bases left in between. Germline CDR1 and CDR2: MNHEY and SVGAGI. CDR3 bases: TGTGCCAGCACCACAGGGAGGGGGTTCGAAAAACTGTTTTTT. This translates into CASTTGRGFEKLFF.

The sample holds one count of this clone. This chain links TRBV5-4 with TRBJ1-6, with 7 bases that match TRBD1. The trim removed 9 bases at V and 7 bases at J, leaving 10 bases unmatched. Germline CDR1 is SGHNT and CDR2 is YYREEE (reference sequence). The CDR3 has 14 amino acids. The CDR3 nucleotides are TGTGCCACAACCGCGGGGACAGACAATTCACCCCTCCACTTT. This translates into CATTAGTDNSPLHF.

V is TRBV7-2 and J is TRBJ2-3; 14 nucleotides align to TRBD2. V lost 1 base and J lost 0; bases outside the gene matches: 6. Germline assignment: CDR1 SGHTA and CDR2 FQGNSA. CDR3 length: 19 amino acids. The CDR3 spells CASSLVPGTSGGSTDTQYF. DNA for the CDR3: TGTGCCAGCAGCTTAGTTCCCGGGACTAGCGGGGGTAGCACAGATACGCAGTATTTT.

This clone showed up just once. CDR3 coding DNA: TGCAGCGTTGCCACTAGTTCAGATACGCAGTATTTT. This sequence encodes CSVATSSDTQYF. This rearrangement joins TRBV29-1 to TRBJ2-3, with D tentatively TRBD2 (5 bases). The CDR3 extends over 12 amino acids. The germline gives CDR1 SQVTM, CDR2 ANQGSEA. The V and J ends lost 4 bases and 4 bases respectively, with 9 bases between them.

The chain uses TRBV6-5 and TRBJ1-1; no definite D call. Germline V lookup: CDR1 MNHEY, CDR2 SVGAGI. Trimming removed 0 bases at V and 1 base at J, with 9 bases between. The CDR3 has 15 residues. CDR3 sequence (DNA): TGTGCCAGCAGTTACTCTCGCAGGCAGAACACTGAAGCTTTCTTT. It translates to CASSYSRRQNTEAFF.

The chain couples TRBV6-1 to TRBJ2-4; 9 bases map to TRBD1. The germline V gene encodes CDR1 MNHNS and CDR2 SASEGT. The CDR3 runs 13 residues. Trimming at V came to 10 bases and at J to 9 bases, leaving 10 bases not matched to a gene. CDR3 DNA: TGTGCCACTCTGGGGGACAGGGTGGGCATTCAGTACTTC. Residues: CATLGDRVGIQYF.